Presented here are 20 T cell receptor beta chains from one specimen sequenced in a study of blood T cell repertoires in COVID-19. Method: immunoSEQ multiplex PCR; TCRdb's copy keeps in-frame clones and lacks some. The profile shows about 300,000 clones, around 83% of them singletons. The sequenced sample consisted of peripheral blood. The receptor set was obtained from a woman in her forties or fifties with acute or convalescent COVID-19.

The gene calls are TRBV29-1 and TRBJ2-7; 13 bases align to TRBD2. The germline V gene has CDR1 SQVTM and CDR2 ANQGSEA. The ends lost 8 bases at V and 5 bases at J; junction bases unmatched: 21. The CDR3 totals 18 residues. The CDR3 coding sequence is TGCAGCACAGAATCTGTACTAGCGGGAGGGCCTTGGACCGACGAGCAGTACTTC. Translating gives CSTESVLAGGPWTDEQYF.

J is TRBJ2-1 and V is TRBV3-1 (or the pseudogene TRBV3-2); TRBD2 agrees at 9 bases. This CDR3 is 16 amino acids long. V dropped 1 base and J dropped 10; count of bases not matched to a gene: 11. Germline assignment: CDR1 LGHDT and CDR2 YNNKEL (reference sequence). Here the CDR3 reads CASSQVSSGERREQFF. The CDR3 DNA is TGTGCCAGCAGCCAAGTATCTAGCGGGGAACGGCGAGAGCAGTTCTTC.

The CDR3 bases are TGTGCCAGCAGCGCGTACGGGACATCGCGTGAAGCTTTCTTT. Amino acid sequence: CASSAYGTSREAFF. The J gene is TRBJ1-1, the V gene TRBV9, with D perhaps TRBD1 (6 bases). The germline CDR1 and CDR2 sequences are SGDLS and YYNGEE. The length of the CDR3 is 14 residues. Trimming left V 3 bases short and J 7 bases short, with 16 bases between.

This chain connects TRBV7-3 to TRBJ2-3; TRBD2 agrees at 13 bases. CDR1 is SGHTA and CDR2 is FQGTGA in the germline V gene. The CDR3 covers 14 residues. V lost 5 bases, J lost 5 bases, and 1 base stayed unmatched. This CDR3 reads CASSRLAGGDTQYF. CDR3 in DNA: TGTGCCAGCAGCCGACTAGCGGGAGGAGATACGCAGTATTTT.

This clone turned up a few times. The CDR3: CASARQLSYNSPLHF. Here the CDR3 DNA reads TGTGCCAGCGCCCGACAGCTCTCCTATAATTCACCCCTCCACTTT. V gene TRBV19 combines with J gene TRBJ1-6; tentative D call: TRBD1 (5 bases). The CDR3 extends over 15 amino acids. From germline, CDR1 is LNHDA and CDR2 SQIVND (reference sequence). The V and J ends lost 9 bases and 0 bases respectively, with 12 bases between them.

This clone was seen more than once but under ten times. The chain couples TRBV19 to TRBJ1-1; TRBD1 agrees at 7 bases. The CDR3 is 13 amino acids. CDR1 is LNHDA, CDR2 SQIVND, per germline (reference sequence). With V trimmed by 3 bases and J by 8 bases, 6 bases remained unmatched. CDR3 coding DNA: TGTGCCAGTAGTATCAAGACAGGGAACGAAGCTTTCTTT. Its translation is CASSIKTGNEAFF.

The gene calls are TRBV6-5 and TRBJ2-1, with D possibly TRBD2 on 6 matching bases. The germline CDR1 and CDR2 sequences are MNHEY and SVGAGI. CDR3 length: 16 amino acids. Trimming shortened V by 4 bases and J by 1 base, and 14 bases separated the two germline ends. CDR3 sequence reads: CASSSPSAGSYNEQFF. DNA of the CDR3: TGTGCCAGCAGTTCCCCCTCTGCGGGATCCTACAATGAGCAGTTCTTC.

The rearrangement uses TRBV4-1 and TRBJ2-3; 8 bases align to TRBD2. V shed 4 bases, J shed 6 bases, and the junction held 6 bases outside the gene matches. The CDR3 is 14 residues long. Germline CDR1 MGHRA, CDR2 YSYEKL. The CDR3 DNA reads TGCGCCAGCAGCCTCTATAGCGGGATGGATACGCAGTATTTT. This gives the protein CASSLYSGMDTQYF.

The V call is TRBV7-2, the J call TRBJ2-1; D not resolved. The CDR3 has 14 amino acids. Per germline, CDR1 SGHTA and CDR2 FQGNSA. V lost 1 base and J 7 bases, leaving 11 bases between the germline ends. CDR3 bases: TGTGCCAGCAGCTTAGATCCAGCGACGAATGAGCAGTTCTTC. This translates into CASSLDPATNEQFF.

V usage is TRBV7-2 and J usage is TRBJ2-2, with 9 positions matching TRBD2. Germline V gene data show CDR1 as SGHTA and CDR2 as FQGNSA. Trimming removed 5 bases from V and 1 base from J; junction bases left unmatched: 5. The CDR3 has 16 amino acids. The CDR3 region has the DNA TGTGCCAGCAGCCCTCGACTAGCGGTGAACACCGGGGAGCTGTTTTTT. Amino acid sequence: CASSPRLAVNTGELFF.

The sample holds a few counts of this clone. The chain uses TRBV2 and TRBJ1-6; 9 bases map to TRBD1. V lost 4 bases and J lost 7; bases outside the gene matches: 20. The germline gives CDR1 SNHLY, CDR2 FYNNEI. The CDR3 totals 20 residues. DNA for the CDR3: TGTGCCAGCAGTGTGGTCGAGGGACAGGGTCGATCGGTATACAATTCACCCCTCCACTTT. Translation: CASSVVEGQGRSVYNSPLHF.

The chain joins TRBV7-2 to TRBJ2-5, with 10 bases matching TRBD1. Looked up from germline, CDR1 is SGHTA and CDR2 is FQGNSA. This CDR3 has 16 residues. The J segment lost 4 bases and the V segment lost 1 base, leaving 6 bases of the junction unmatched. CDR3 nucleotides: TGTGCCAGCAGCTTAGAGCGGGGACAGGGGATAGAGACCCAGTACTTC. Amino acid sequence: CASSLERGQGIETQYF. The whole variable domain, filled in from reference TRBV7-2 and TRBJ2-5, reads GAGVSQSPSNKVTEKGKDVELRCDPISGHTALYWYRQSLGQGLEFLIYFQGNSAPDKSGLPSDRFSAERTGGSVSTLTIQRTQQEDSAVYLCASSLERGQGIETQYFGPGTRLLVL.

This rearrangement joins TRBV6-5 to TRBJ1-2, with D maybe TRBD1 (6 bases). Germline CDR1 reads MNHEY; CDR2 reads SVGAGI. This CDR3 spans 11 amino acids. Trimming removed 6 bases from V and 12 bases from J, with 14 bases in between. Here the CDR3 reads CASSEKGVDTF. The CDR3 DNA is TGTGCCAGCAGCGAGAAGGGGGTAGACACCTTC.

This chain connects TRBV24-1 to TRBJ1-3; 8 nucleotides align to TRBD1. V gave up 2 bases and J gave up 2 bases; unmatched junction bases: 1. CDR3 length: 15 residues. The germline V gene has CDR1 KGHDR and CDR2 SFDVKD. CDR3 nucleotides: TGTGCCACCAGTGATTCGACAGGGGCTGGAAACACCATATATTTT. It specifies CATSDSTGAGNTIYF.

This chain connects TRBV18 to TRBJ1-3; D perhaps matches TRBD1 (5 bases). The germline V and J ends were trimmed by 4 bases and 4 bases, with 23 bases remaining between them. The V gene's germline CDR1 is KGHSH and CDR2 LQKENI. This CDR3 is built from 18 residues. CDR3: CASSRAPRAGDSGNTIYF. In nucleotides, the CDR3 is TGTGCCAGCTCACGAGCCCCACGAGCGGGGGATTCCGGAAACACCATATATTTT.

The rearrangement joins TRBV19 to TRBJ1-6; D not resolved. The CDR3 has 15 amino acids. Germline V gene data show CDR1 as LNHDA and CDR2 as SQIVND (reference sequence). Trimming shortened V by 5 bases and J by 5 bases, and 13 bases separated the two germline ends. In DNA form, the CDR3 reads TGTGCCAGTAGTCAGCGGTCCGTAGATAATTCACCCCTCCACTTT. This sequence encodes CASSQRSVDNSPLHF.

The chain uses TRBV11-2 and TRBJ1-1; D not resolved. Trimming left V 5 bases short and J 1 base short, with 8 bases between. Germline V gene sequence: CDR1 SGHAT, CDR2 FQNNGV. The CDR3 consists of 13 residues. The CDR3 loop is CASSPQQNTEAFF. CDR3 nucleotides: TGTGCCAGCAGCCCACAGCAGAACACTGAAGCTTTCTTT.

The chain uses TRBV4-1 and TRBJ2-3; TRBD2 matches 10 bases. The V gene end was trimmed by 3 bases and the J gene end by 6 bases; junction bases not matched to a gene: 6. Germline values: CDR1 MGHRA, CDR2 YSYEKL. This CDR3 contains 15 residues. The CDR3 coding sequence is TGCGCCAGCAGCCATAGCGGGGGGCCCATGGATACGCAGTATTTT. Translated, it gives CASSHSGGPMDTQYF.

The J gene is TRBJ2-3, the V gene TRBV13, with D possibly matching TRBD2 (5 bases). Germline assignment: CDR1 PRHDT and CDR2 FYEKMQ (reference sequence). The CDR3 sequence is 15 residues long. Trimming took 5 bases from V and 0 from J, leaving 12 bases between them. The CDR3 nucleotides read TGTGCCAGCAGCCCCCAGCGGATTAGCACAGATACGCAGTATTTT. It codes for CASSPQRISTDTQYF.

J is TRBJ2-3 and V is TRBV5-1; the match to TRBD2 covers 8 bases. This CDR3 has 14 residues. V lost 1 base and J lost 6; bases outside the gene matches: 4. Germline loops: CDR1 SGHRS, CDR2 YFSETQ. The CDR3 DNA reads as TGCGCCAGCAGCTTGCGCCAGCGGGAGGATACGCAGTATTTT. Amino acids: CASSLRQREDTQYF.